This paragraph reports one TCR beta chain. Its matching antigen is unknown. Trimming stripped 1 base from V and 0 bases from J, with 10 bases between. The germline V gene has CDR1 SGHTA and CDR2 FQGNSA. CDR3 size: 15 residues. This specimen comes from a study of T-cell reconstitution after alpha-beta-depleted transplantation in children. Using unique molecular identifiers, the investigators prepared the TCRbeta library. TCRdb fed the PCR reads into MiXCR, producing one record per CDR3 protein. In the table there are approximately 980,000 distinct CDR3 sequences, under 30% of which are singletons. Study conclusions and caveats: Surviving recipient T cells and thymic progenitors produced the high day-60 TCRbeta diversity seen in some patients. A year post-transplant, T-cell counts and diversity derived mostly from newly produced T cells.

This TCR came from a boy under three years old who had a stem cell transplant for SCID, so the T cells may come from the graft donor. This chain connects TRBV7-2 to TRBJ2-7; D might be TRBD1 (6 bases). Sequencing was performed on PBMCs, mostly from graft donor cells, taken 360 days after TCRalphabeta/CD19-depleted stem cell transplant. The CDR3 nucleotides are TGTGCCAGCAGCTTAGTGTACAGGGACTCCTACGAGCAGTACTTC. Its protein is CASSLVYRDSYEQYF.